The following is a T cell receptor (beta chain) sequence with its context. Its target is not known. V trimming: 1 base; J trimming: 1 base; junction bases outside the gene matches: 7. The CDR3 has 17 residues. The V gene's germline CDR1 is LNHDA and CDR2 SQIVND (reference sequence). PCR amplification relied on 60 Vbeta primers (plus 13 Jbeta primers). Sequencing was performed with immunoSEQ multiplex PCR; in TCRdb, only in-frame clones are kept and a portion is missing. The repertoire holds around 190,000 clones, with 78% as singletons. These data are taken from a study of cytomegalovirus exposure and HLA in healthy donors. Study results and caveats: Cytomegalovirus-associated status was assigned to about 180 TCR beta chains. A later analysis revealed that TCR association rates differed between HLA loci, peaking at DRB1 and bottoming out at HLA-C.

The source is a woman younger than 45 in good health and CMV-seropositive. The source material was PBMCs. V gene TRBV19 combines with J gene TRBJ1-1, with 9 nucleotides matching TRBD1. CDR3 sequence reads: CASSIVFHRGRNTEAFF. CDR3 sequence (DNA): TGTGCCAGTAGTATAGTTTTTCACAGGGGGCGGAACACTGAAGCTTTCTTT.